The 15 T cell receptor beta chains in this list originate from one sample, sequenced in a study of T cell repertoires in cytomegalovirus infection. TCRdb redid the calling of the reads with MiXCR, one entry per CDR3 protein. The sample has roughly 310,000 distinct CDR3 sequences, about 29% seen once. No antigen has been identified for these receptors. This sample comprised cultured PBMCs, obtained from culture after CMV antigen stimulation. The receptors here all came from a human donor in good health (CMV status not recorded). Some clones in this sample may be carry-over from other donors' samples.

The chain couples TRBV20-1 to TRBJ2-1; D possibly corresponds to TRBD1 (6 bases). The CDR3 sequence is 11 residues long. The V gene lost 3 bases and the J gene lost 9 bases, with 9 bases spanning the gap. The germline CDR1 and CDR2 sequences are DFQATT and SNEGSKA (reference sequence). The CDR3, as DNA: TGCAGTGCTAGCAGGGGTCGTGAGCAGTTCTTC. Translating gives CSASRGREQFF.

This clonotype was picked up a small number of times. The rearrangement links TRBV7-6 to TRBJ1-2; D gene unclear. The length of the CDR3 is 14 residues. V was clipped by 5 bases and J by 0 bases, with 10 bases between them. Germline values: CDR1 SGHVS, CDR2 FNYEAQ. The chain's CDR3 is CASSTRTSNYGYTF. The CDR3 DNA reads TGTGCCAGCAGCACCAGGACGTCTAACTATGGCTACACCTTC.

This clonotype came up a few times. CDR3 bases: TGTGCCAGCAGTTACTCCTCGGGGACTCGAAACTACGAGCAGTACTTC. Amino acids: CASSYSSGTRNYEQYF. The gene calls are TRBV6-5 and TRBJ2-7; D is perhaps TRBD2 (6 bases). The V gene lost 0 bases and the J gene lost 3 bases, with 15 bases spanning the gap. Germline-derived CDR1 and CDR2 are MNHEY and SVGAGI. There are 16 residues in the CDR3.

The chain couples TRBV3-1 to TRBJ2-6; D not resolved. V gave up 3 bases and J gave up 2 bases, with 11 bases separating them. Looked up from germline, CDR1 is LGHDT and CDR2 is YNNKEL (reference sequence). The CDR3 length is 16 residues. This CDR3 is CASSHIVVTGANVLTF. The CDR3 nucleotides read TGTGCCAGCAGCCATATAGTCGTTACTGGGGCCAACGTCCTGACTTTC.

This clonotype was found a few times. The V call is TRBV6-5, the J call TRBJ2-2; 8 positions agree with TRBD2. Germline CDR1 MNHEY, CDR2 SVGAGI. V dropped 6 bases and J dropped 8; count of bases not matched to a gene: 14. This CDR3 has 16 amino acids. The CDR3 DNA follows: TGTGCCAGCAGGAGACCGGGACTAGGGGGAACTGGGGAGCTGTTTTTT. Its protein product is CASRRPGLGGTGELFF.

The chain carries TRBV2 and TRBJ2-5, with D possibly being TRBD1 (6 bases). V lost 6 bases to trimming and J lost 5 bases, with 19 bases between them. The V gene's germline CDR1 is SNHLY and CDR2 FYNNEI. The CDR3 has 15 residues. The CDR3 here is CASSSYGTKGETQYF. The DNA of the CDR3 is TGTGCCAGCAGCAGCTACGGGACAAAGGGGGAGACCCAGTACTTC.

The chain carries TRBV20-1 and TRBJ2-2, with TRBD2 matching over 15 bases. V was clipped by 3 bases and J by 4 bases; unmatched bases: 6. The length of the CDR3 is 17 residues. Germline assignment: CDR1 DFQATT and CDR2 SNEGSKA (reference sequence). CDR3 in DNA: TGCAGTGCTAGCGGGACTAGCGGGAGGTTAGGCACCGGGGAGCTGTTTTTT. Amino acids: CSASGTSGRLGTGELFF.

This clonotype was found many times. V is TRBV5-4 and J is TRBJ2-1; 7 nucleotides align to TRBD2. This CDR3 contains 15 residues. Germline V gene data show CDR1 as SGHNT and CDR2 as YYREEE (reference sequence). V lost 0 bases, J lost 4 bases, and 4 bases stayed unmatched. The CDR3 DNA reads TGTGCCAGCAGCTTGGAACTAGCGACTTACAATGAGCAGTTCTTC. It encodes CASSLELATYNEQFF.

In this sample, this clonotype turned up a few times. V gene TRBV7-8 combines with J gene TRBJ1-2; D is unresolved. Germline assignment: CDR1 SGHVS and CDR2 FQNEAQ. V lost 2 bases, J lost 1 base, and 11 bases lay in between. The CDR3 totals 15 residues. CDR3 amino acids: CASSLTDNLNYGYTF. In DNA, the CDR3 is TGTGCCAGCAGCTTAACAGACAACCTTAACTATGGCTACACCTTC.

A few counts support this clonotype. This chain uses TRBV20-1 with TRBJ1-1, with D possibly being TRBD1 (6 bases). This CDR3 spans 14 amino acids. CDR1 and CDR2 (germline): DFQATT, SNEGSKA (reference sequence). V gave up 4 bases and J gave up 1 base, with 13 bases separating them. CDR3 DNA: TGCAGTGCTACCCTCGGACAGAGGAACACTGAAGCTTTCTTT. Translation gives CSATLGQRNTEAFF.

This sequence joins TRBV4-3 and TRBJ1-4; 12 bases map to TRBD1. Trimming cost V 3 bases and J 8 bases; bases outside gene matches: 4. The CDR3 runs to 15 residues. Germline V CDR1 and CDR2: LGHNA, YSLEER. CDR3 coding DNA: TGCGCCAGCAGCCATCCCGGGACAGGGGGCGAAAAACTGTTTTTT. This sequence encodes CASSHPGTGGEKLFF.

The chain employs TRBV6-5 and TRBJ2-1; TRBD2 matches at 9 bases. There are 18 residues in the CDR3. The V gene end was trimmed by 5 bases and the J gene end by 2 bases; junction bases not matched to a gene: 13. The germline CDR1 and CDR2 sequences are MNHEY and SVGAGI. In nucleotides, the CDR3 is TGTGCCAGCAGTCTCCGAGGCGTAGCGGGGGCTACCTACAATGAGCAGTTCTTC. This encodes CASSLRGVAGATYNEQFF.

The V call is TRBV12-3 or TRBV12-4, the J call TRBJ1-5; D not resolved. There are 15 residues in the CDR3. Trimming shortened V by 3 bases and J by 2 bases, and 11 bases separated the two germline ends. CDR3 nucleotide sequence: TGTGCCAGCAGTTTGGGAGGGTTGCGCAATCAGCCCCAGCATTTT. Translated, it gives CASSLGGLRNQPQHF.

The chain recombines TRBV11-2 with TRBJ1-5; the D is unclear. CDR1 and CDR2 from the germline V gene are SGHAT and FQNNGV. The CDR3 covers 16 residues. The ends were cut back, 0 bases at V and 4 bases at J, with 13 bases in the middle. The CDR3 loop reads CASSLDSAVGNQPQHF. The CDR3 bases are TGTGCCAGCAGCTTAGACTCGGCAGTTGGTAATCAGCCCCAGCATTTT.

The genes are TRBV6-1 and TRBJ1-1; possible D gene TRBD1, 6 bases. The CDR3 has 14 amino acids. V was shortened by 5 bases and J by 10 bases, with 20 bases between the two germline ends. In germline, CDR1 is MNHNS, CDR2 SASEGT. The CDR3 protein is CASSSADRSGGAFF. CDR3 coding DNA: TGTGCCAGCAGTTCAGCTGACAGGTCTGGAGGAGCTTTCTTT.